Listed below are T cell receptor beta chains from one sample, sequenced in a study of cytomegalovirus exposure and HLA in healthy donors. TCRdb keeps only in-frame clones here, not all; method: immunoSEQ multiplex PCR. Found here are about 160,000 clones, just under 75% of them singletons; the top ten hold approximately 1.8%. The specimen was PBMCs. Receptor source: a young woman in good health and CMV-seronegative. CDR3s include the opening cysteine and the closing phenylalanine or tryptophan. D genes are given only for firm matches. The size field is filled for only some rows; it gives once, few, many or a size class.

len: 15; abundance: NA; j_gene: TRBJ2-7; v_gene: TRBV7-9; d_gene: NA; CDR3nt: TGTGCCAGCAGCTTAGCAGAAACAGGGAACTACGAGCAGTACTTC; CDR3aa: CASSLAETGNYEQYF
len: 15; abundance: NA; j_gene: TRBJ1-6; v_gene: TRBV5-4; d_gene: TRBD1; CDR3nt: TGTGCCAGCAGCTTGGCCGGGACAGGGAATTCACCCCTCCACTTT; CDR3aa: CASSLAGTGNSPLHF
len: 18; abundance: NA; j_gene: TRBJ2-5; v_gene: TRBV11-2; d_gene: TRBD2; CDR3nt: TGTGCCAGCAGAACCCCCTCGGGGCGGGGGGGCCTCCAAGAGACCCAGTACTTC; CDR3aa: CASRTPSGRGGLQETQYF
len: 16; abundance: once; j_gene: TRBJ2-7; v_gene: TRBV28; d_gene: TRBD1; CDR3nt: TGTGCCAGCAGTTTACCTTCAGACAGGGCGGACGACGAGCAGTACTTC; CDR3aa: CASSLPSDRADDEQYF
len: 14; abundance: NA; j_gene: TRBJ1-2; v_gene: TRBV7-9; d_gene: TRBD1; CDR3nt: TGTGCCAGCAGTCGGACAGGGGGCGTCTATGGCTACACCTTC; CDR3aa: CASSRTGGVYGYTF
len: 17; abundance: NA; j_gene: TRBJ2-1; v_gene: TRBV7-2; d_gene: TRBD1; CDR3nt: TGTGCCAGCAGCTTAATATCCTCTGGGACAGGGGGGGTTGAGCAGTTCTTC; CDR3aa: CASSLISSGTGGVEQFF
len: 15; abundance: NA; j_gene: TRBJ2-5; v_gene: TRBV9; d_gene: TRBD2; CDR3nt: TGTGCCAGCAGCCCTACAACTAGCGTGGGAGAGACCCAGTACTTC; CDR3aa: CASSPTTSVGETQYF
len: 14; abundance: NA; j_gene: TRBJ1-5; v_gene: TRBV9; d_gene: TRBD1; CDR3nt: TGTGCCAGCAGCGCAACAGGGGGCAATCAGCCCCAGCATTTT; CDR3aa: CASSATGGNQPQHF
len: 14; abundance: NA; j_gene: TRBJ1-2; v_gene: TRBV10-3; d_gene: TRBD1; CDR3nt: TGTGCCATCACCATGGACAGGGTCGTCTATGGCTACACCTTC; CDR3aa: CAITMDRVVYGYTF
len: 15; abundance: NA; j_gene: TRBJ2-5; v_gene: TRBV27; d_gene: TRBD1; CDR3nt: TGTGCCAGCAGCCCTACAGGGGGCCGGCGAGAGACCCAGTACTTC; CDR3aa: CASSPTGGRRETQYF
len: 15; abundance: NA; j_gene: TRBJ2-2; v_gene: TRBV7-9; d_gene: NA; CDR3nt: TGTGCCAGCAGCCTTGGGGCTCGGAACACCGGGGAGCTGTTTTTT; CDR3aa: CASSLGARNTGELFF
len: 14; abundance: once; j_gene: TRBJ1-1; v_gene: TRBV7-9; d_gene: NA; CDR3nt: TGTGCCAGCAGCTTAGAAGGTGACAGTATTGTAGCTTTCTTT; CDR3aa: CASSLEGDSIVAFF
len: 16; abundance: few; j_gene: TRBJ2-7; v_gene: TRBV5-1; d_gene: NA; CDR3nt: TGCGCCAGCAGCTTGGGAACAGCCTCACCGATCTACGAGCAGTACTTC; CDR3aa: CASSLGTASPIYEQYF
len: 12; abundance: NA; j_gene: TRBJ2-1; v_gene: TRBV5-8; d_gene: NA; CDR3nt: TGTGCCAGCACTCGCTCCTACAATGAGCAGTTCTTC; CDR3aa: CASTRSYNEQFF
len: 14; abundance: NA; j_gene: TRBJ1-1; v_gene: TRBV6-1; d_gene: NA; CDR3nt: TGTGCCAGCAGTGAGGGAGTAGAGGGCACTGAAGCTTTCTTT; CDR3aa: CASSEGVEGTEAFF
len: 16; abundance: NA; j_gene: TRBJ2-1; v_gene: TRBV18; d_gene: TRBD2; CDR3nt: TGTGCCAGCTCACCACCGTCGGGGAGGGCCGGGAATGAGCAGTTCTTC; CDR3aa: CASSPPSGRAGNEQFF
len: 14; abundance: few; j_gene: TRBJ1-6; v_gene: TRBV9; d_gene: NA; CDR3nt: TGTGCCAGCAGTGAACAGGGTGACTTTTCACCCCTCCACTTT; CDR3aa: CASSEQGDFSPLHF
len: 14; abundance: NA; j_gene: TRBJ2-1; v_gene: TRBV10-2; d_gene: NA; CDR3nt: TGCGCCAGCTGCCCCGGGGGTTCCTACAATGAGCAGTTCTTC; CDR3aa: CASCPGGSYNEQFF
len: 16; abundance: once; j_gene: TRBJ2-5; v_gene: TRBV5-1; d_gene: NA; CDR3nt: TGCGCCAGCAGCTTGGGAAGATCAACTGACCAAGAGACCCAGTACTTC; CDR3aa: CASSLGRSTDQETQYF
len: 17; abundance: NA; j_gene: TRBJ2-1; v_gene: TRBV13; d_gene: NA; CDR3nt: TGTGCCAGCTCTGACGCTACTAAATACAATCAAGTCAATGAGCAGTTCTTC; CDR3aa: CASSDATKYNQVNEQFF
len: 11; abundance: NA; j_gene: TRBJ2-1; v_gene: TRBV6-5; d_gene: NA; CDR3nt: TGTGCCAGCAGCAGAAGCAATGAGCAGTTCTTC; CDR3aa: CASSRSNEQFF
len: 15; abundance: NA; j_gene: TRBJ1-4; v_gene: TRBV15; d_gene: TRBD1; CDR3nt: TGTGCCACCAGCAGAGGCAGACAGGGACATGAAAAACTGTTTTTT; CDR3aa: CATSRGRQGHEKLFF
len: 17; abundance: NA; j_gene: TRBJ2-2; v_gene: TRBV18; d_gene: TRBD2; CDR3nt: TGTGCCAGCTCACCTCTAGCGGGAGCCGGAGGAACCGGGGAGCTGTTTTTT; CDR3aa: CASSPLAGAGGTGELFF
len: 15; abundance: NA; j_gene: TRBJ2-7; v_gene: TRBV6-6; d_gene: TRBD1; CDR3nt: TGTGCCAGCAGTTCCCTCCGACAGGGGGGCTACGAGCAGTACTTC; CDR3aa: CASSSLRQGGYEQYF
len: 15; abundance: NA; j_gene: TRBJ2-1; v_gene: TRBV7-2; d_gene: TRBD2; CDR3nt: TGTGCCAGCAGCGTGGCGGGAGGGCCTTACAATGAGCAGTTCTTC; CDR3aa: CASSVAGGPYNEQFF
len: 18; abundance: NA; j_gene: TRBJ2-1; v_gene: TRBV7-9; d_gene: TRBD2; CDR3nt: TGTGCCAGCAGCTCCCCCGCTCAGAGAGCGGGATCCTACAATGAGCAGTTCTTC; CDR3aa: CASSSPAQRAGSYNEQFF
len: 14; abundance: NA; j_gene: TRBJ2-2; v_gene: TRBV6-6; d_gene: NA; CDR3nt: TGTGCCAGCAGTTACCCTCCCGAGGCGGGGGAGCTGTTTTTT; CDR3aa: CASSYPPEAGELFF
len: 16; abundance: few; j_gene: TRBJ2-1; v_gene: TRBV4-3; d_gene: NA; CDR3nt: TGCGCCAGCAGCCCAACCGGGACACGGAGAGAAAATGAGCAGTTCTTC; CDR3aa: CASSPTGTRRENEQFF
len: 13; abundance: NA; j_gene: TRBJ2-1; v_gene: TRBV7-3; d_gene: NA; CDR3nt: TGTGCCAGCAGCTTAACAGCAGGCGCGCGGCAGTTCTTC; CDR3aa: CASSLTAGARQFF
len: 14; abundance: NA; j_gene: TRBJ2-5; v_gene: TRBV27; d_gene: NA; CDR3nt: TGTGCCAGCAGCCGGTTAGCGGAACAAGAGACCCAGTACTTC; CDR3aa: CASSRLAEQETQYF
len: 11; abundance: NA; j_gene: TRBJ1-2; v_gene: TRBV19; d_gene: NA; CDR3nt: TGTGCCAGTAGTAGTGGCGGTGGCTACACCTTC; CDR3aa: CASSSGGGYTF
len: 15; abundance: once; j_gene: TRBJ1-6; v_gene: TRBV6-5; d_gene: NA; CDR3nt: TGTGCCAGCAGTTACGGGGGCACCTATAATTCACCCCTCCACTTT; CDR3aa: CASSYGGTYNSPLHF
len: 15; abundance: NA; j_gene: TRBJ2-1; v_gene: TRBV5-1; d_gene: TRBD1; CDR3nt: TGCGCCAGCAGCCTGGGACAGGGGGCCCACAATGAGCAGTTCTTC; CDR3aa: CASSLGQGAHNEQFF
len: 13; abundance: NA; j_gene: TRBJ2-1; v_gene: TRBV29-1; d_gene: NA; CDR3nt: TGCAGCGTTAACCGACAGACTTGGAATGAGCAGTTCTTC; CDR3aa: CSVNRQTWNEQFF
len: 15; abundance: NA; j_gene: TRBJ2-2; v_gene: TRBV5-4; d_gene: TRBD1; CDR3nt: TGTGCCAGCAGCCCCGCCGGGACAGCAACCGGGGAGCTGTTTTTT; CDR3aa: CASSPAGTATGELFF
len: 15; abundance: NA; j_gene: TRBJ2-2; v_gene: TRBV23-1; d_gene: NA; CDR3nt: TGCGCCAGCAGTGGTTTAACATCGGAACACCGGGGAGCTGTTTTT; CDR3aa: CASSGLTSEHRGAVF
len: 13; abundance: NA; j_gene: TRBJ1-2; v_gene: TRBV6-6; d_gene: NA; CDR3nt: TGTGCCAGCAGTTACCTCGAAAAGCGGGGCTACACCTTC; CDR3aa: CASSYLEKRGYTF
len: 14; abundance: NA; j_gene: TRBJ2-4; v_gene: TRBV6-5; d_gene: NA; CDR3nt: TGTGCCAGCTCGCCTGGGAGTGTCGGGGACATTCAGTACTTC; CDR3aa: CASSPGSVGDIQYF
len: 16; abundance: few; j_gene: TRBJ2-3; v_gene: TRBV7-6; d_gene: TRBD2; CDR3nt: TGTGCCAGCAGCCCTCCGGGACTAGGAATACCAGATACGCAGTATTTT; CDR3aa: CASSPPGLGIPDTQYF
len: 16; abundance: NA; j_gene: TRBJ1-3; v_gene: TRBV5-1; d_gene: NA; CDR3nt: TGCGCCAGCAGCTTTGTTGGAGCCCTCTCTGGAAACACCATATATTTT; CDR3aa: CASSFVGALSGNTIYF
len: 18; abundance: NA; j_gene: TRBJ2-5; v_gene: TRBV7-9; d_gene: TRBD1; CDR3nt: TGTGCCAGCAGCTTAGCGCGCCGGGGACAGGGGTATCGAGAGACCCAGTACTTC; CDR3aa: CASSLARRGQGYRETQYF
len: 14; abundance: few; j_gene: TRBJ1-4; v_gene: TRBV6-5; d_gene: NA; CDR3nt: TGTGCCAGCAGTCTTTGGGGAGGGGAGGAAAAACTGTTTTTT; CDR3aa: CASSLWGGEEKLFF
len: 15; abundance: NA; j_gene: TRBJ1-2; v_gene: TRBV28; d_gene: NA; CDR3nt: TGTGCCAGCAGTCACCTGGTGTGGGAGGACTATGGCTACACCTTC; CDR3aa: CASSHLVWEDYGYTF
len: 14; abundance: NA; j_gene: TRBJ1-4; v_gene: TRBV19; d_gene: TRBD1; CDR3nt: TGTGCCAGTAGTTCCAGGACAGGGGTAGAAAAACTGTTTTTT; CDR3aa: CASSSRTGVEKLFF
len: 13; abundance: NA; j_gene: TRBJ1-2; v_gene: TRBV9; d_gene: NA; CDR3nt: TGTGCCAGCAGCGAATATCCACTACGCGGCTACACCTTC; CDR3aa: CASSEYPLRGYTF
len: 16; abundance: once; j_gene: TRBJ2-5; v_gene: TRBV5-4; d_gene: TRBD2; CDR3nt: TGTGCCAGCAGTCGCCCTAGCGGGAGCCAAGAAGAGACCCAGTACTTC; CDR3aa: CASSRPSGSQEETQYF
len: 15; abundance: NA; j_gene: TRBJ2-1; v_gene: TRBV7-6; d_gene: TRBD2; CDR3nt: TGTGCCAGCAGCTTTTTGCTAGCGGGGCACAATGAGCAGTTCTTC; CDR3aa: CASSFLLAGHNEQFF
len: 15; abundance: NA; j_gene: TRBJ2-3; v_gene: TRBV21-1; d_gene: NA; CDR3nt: TGTGCCAGCAGCAAAGTTTTTCGGGACTCAGATACGCAGTATTTT; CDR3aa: CASSKVFRDSDTQYF
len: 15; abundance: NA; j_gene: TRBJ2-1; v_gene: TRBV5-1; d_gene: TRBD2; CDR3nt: TGCGCCAGCAGTCTTAGCGGGAGGAGTGACAATGAGCAGTTCTTC; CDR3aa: CASSLSGRSDNEQFF
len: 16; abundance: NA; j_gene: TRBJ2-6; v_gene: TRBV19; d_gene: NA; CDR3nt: TGTGCCAGTGGTAAACAGGGGAGGTCTGGGGCCAACGTCCTGACTTTC; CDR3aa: CASGKQGRSGANVLTF
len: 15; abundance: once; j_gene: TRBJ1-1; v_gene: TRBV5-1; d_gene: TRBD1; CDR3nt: TGCGCCAGCAGCCCGGGGACAGGTCGGGGCACTGAAGCTTTCTTT; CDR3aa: CASSPGTGRGTEAFF